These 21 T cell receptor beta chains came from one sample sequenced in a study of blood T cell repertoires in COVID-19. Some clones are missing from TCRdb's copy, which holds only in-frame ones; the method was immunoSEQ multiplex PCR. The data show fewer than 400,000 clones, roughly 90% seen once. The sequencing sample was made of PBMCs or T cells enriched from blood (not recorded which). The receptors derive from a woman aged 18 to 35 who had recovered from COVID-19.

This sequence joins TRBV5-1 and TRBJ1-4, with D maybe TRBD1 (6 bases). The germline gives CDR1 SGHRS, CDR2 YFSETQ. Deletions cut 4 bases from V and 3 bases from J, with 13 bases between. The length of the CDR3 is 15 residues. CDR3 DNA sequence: TGCGCCAGCAGCGTTATGGACAGAGCTAATGAAAAACTGTTTTTT. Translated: CASSVMDRANEKLFF.

For the CDR3, the DNA is TGTGCCAGCAGCTCTGGCAGGGGATTCACTGAAGCTTTCTTT. This codes for CASSSGRGFTEAFF. This sequence joins TRBV7-2 and TRBJ1-1; the D gene is possibly TRBD1 (6 bases). V lost 4 bases, J lost 4 bases, and 13 bases lay in between. Germline CDR1 is SGHTA and CDR2 is FQGNSA. CDR3 size: 14 residues.

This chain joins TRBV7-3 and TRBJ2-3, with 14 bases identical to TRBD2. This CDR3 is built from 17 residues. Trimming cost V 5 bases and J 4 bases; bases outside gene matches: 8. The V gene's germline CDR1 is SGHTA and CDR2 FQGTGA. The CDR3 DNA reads TGTGCCAGCAGCCCAACTGGGACTAGCGGGGGACCAGATACGCAGTATTTT. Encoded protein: CASSPTGTSGGPDTQYF. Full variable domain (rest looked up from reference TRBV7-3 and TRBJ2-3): GAGVSQTPSNKVTEKGKYVELRCDPISGHTALYWYRQSLGQGPEFLIYFQGTGAADDSGLPNDRFFAVRPEGSVSTLKIQRTERGDSAVYLCASSPTGTSGGPDTQYFGPGTRLTVL.

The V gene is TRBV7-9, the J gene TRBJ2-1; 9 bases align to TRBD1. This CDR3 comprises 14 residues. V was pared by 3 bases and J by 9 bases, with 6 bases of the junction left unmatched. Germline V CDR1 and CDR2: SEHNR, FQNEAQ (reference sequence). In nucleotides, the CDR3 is TGTGCCAGCAGCTTGAGAACAGGGGGCTTTGAGCAGTTCTTC. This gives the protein CASSLRTGGFEQFF.

CDR3 residues: CASSLHPAGDLSYEQYF. The CDR3 DNA sequence: TGTGCCAGCAGTTTACATCCAGCGGGAGACCTCTCCTACGAGCAGTACTTC. This chain connects TRBV28 to TRBJ2-7; 8 bases line up with TRBD2. The J segment lost 0 bases and the V segment lost 2 bases, leaving 9 bases of the junction unmatched. CDR3 length: 17 residues. Germline lookup yields CDR1 MDHEN and CDR2 SYDVKM. The variable domain in full, with the rest retrieved from reference TRBV28 and TRBJ2-7, is DVKVTQSSRYLVKRTGEKVFLECVQDMDHENMFWYRQDPGLGLRLIYFSYDVKMKEKGDIPEGYSVSREKKERFSLILESASTNQTSMYLCASSLHPAGDLSYEQYFGPGTRLTVT.

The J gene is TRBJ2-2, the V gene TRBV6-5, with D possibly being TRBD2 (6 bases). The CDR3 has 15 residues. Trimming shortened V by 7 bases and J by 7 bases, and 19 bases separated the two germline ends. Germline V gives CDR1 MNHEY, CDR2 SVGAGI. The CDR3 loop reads CASTSGLAKDGELFF. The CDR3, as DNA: TGTGCCAGCACGAGTGGGCTAGCGAAGGACGGGGAGCTGTTTTTT.

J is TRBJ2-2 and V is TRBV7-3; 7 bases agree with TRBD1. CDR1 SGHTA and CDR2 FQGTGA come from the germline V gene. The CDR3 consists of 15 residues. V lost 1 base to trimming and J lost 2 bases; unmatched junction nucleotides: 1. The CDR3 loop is CASSLRTGNTGELFF. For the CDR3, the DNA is TGTGCCAGCAGCTTAAGGACAGGCAACACCGGGGAGCTGTTTTTT.

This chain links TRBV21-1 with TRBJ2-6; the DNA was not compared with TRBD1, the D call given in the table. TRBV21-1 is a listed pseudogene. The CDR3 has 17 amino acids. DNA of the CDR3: TGTGCCAGCAGAACCGGGACAGGGGTCTCTGGGGCCAACGTCCTGACTTTC. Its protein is CASRTGTGVSGANVLTF.

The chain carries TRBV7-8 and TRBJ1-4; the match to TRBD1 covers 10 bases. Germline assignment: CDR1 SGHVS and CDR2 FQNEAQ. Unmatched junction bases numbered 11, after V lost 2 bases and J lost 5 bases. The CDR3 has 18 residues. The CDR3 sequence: CASSLPKTGGERNEKLFF. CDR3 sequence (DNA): TGTGCCAGCAGCTTACCCAAGACAGGGGGCGAAAGGAATGAAAAACTGTTTTTT.

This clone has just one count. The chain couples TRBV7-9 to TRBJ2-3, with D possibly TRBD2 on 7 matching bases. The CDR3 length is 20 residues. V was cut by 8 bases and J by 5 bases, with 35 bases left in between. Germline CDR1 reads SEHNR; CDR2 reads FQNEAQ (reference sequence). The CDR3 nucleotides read TGTGCCAGCTCCAGGGGCACAGCGGGACCCTTCGCGAGCGGTGGAGATACGCAGTATTTT. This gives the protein CASSRGTAGPFASGGDTQYF.

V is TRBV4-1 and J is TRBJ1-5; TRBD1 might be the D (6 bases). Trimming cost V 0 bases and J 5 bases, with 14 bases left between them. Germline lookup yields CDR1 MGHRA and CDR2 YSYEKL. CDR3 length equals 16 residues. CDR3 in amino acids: CASSQDLDRNYQPQHF. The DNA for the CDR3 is TGCGCCAGCAGCCAAGACTTAGACAGGAATTATCAGCCCCAGCATTTT.

The DNA for the CDR3 is TGTGCCAGCAGCCAACCCGGCTATGGCTACACCTTC. This encodes CASSQPGYGYTF. The chain has TRBV28 and TRBJ1-2; D unclear. Germline V gene data show CDR1 as MDHEN and CDR2 as SYDVKM. The CDR3 is made up of 12 amino acids. Trimming removed 6 bases at V and 4 bases at J, with 9 bases between.

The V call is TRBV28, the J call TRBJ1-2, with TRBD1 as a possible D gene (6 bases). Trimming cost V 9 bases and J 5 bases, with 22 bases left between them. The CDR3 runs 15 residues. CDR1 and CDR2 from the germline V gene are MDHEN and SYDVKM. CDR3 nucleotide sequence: TGTGCCAGTCTGGGCGGGGGCGCTGACCGGTATGGCTACACCTTC. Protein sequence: CASLGGGADRYGYTF.

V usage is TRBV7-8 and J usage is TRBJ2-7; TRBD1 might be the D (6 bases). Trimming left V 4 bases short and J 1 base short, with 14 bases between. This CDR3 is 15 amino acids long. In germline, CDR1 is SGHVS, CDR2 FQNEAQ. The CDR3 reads CASSYLGQSSYEQYF. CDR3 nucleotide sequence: TGTGCCAGCAGCTACCTCGGACAGAGTTCCTACGAGCAGTACTTC. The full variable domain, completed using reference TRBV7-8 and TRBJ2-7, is GAGVSQSPRYKVAKRGQDVALRCDPISGHVSLFWYQQALGQGPEFLTYFQNEAQLDKSGLPSDRFFAERPEGSVSTLKIQRTQQEDSAVYLCASSYLGQSSYEQYFGPGTRLTVT.

CDR3 coding DNA: TGTGCCAGCAGCATTGAAACAGGGGGCACTGAAGCTTTCTTT. It is translated as CASSIETGGTEAFF. V usage is TRBV11-1 and J usage is TRBJ1-1; 8 positions agree with TRBD1. Germline V lookup: CDR1 SGHAT, CDR2 FQDESV (reference sequence). The CDR3 contains 14 residues. V lost 5 bases, J lost 4 bases, and 6 bases stayed unmatched.

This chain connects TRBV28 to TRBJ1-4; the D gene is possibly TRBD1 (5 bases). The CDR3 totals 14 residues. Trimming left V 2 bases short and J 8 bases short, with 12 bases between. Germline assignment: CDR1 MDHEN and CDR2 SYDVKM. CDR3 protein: CASSLTQGREKLFF. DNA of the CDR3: TGTGCCAGCAGTTTAACCCAGGGTCGGGAAAAACTGTTTTTT.

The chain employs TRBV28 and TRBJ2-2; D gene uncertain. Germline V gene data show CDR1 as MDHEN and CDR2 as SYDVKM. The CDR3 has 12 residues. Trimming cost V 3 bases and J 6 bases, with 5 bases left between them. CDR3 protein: CASSFYPGELFF. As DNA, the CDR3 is TGTGCCAGCAGTTTTTATCCCGGGGAGCTGTTTTTT.

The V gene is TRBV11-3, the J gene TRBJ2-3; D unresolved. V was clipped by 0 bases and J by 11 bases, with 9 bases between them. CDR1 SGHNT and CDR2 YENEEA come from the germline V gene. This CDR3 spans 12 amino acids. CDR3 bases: TGTGCCAGCAGCTTAGATCAGTCTAGGCAGTATTTT. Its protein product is CASSLDQSRQYF.

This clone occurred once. The DNA for the CDR3 is TGTGCCAGCAGCGTAGACGGACAGCTTGAAGCTTTCTTT. Amino acids: CASSVDGQLEAFF. The genes are TRBV9 and TRBJ1-1, with TRBD1 as a possible D gene (6 bases). CDR3 length: 13 amino acids. Germline values: CDR1 SGDLS, CDR2 YYNGEE. The V end lost 0 bases, the J end lost 7 bases, and 10 bases lay between the germline ends.

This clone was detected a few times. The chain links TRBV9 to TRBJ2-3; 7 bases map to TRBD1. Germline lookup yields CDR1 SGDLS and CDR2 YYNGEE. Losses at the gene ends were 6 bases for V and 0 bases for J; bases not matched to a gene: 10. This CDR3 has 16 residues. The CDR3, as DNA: TGTGCCAGCACCCGGAGCCGGGACAGAAGCACAGATACGCAGTATTTT. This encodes CASTRSRDRSTDTQYF.

The CDR3 loop reads CASSFTSEEQFF. CDR3 DNA: TGTGCCAGCAGCTTCACTAGCGAGGAGCAGTTCTTC. This sequence joins TRBV7-9 and TRBJ2-1; 7 bases agree with TRBD2. The trim removed 3 bases at V and 10 bases at J, leaving 3 bases unmatched. CDR1 is SEHNR and CDR2 is FQNEAQ in the germline V gene (reference sequence). CDR3 length equals 12 residues.